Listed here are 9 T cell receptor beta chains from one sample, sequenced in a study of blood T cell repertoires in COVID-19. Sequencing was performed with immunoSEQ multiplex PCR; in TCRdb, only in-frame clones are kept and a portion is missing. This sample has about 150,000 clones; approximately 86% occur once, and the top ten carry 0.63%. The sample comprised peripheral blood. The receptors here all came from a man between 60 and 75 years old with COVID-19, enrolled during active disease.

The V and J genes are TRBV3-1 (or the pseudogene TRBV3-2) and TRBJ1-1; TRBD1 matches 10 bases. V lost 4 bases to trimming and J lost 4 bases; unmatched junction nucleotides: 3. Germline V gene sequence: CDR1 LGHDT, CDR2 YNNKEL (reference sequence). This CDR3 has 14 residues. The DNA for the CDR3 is TGTGCCAGCAGCCGACAGGGGGCAGGCACTGAAGCTTTCTTT. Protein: CASSRQGAGTEAFF.

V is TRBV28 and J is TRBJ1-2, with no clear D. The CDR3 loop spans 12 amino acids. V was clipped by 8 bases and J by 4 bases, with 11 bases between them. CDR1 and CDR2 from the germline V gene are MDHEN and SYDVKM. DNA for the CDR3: TGTGCCAGCGGCAGACTCTCCTATGGCTACACCTTC. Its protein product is CASGRLSYGYTF.

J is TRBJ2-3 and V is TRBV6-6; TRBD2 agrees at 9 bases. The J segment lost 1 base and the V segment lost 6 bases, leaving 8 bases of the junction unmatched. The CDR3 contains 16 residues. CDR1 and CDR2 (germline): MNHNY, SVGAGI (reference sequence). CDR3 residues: CASSLPLAGGTDTQYF. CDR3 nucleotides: TGTGCCAGCAGCCTCCCATTAGCGGGGGGCACAGATACGCAGTATTTT.

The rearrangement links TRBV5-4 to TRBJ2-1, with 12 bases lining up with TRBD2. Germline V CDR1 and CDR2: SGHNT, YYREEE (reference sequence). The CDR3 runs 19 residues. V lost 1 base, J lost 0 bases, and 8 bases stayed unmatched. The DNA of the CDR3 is TGTGCCAGCAGCTTGTCCCTAGCGGGGGGGGACCCCTCCTACAATGAGCAGTTCTTC. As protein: CASSLSLAGGDPSYNEQFF.

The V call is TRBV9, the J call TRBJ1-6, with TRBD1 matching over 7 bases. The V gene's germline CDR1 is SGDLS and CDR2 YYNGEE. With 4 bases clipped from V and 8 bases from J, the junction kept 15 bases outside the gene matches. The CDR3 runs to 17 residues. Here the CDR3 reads CASSFRGGGAVDSPLHF. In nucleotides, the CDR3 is TGTGCCAGCAGCTTCCGAGGAGGGGGCGCGGTAGATTCACCCCTCCACTTT. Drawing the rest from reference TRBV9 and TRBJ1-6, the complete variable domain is DSGVTQTPKHLITATGQRVTLRCSPRSGDLSVYWYQQSLDQGLQFLIQYYNGEERAKGNILERFSAQQFPDLHSELNLSSLELGDSALYFCASSFRGGGAVDSPLHFGNGTRLTVT.

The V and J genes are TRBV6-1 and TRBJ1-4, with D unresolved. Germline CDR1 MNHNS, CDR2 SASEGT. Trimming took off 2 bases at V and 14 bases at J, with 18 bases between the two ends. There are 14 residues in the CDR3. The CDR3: CASSEKGKGVRLFF. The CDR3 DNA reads TGTGCCAGCAGTGAAAAGGGCAAGGGAGTGCGCCTGTTTTTT.

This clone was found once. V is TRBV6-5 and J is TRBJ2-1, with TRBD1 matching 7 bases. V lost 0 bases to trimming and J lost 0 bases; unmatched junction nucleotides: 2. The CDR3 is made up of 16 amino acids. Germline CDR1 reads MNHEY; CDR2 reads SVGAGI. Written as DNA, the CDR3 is TGTGCCAGCAGTTACTCATACAGGGGCTCCTACAATGAGCAGTTCTTC. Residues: CASSYSYRGSYNEQFF.

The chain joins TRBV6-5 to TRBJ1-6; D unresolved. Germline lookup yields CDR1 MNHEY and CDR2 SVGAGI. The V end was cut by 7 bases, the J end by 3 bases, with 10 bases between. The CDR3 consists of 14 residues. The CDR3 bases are TGTGCCAGCACCCGAGGTCTCTATAATTCACCCCTCCACTTT. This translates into CASTRGLYNSPLHF.

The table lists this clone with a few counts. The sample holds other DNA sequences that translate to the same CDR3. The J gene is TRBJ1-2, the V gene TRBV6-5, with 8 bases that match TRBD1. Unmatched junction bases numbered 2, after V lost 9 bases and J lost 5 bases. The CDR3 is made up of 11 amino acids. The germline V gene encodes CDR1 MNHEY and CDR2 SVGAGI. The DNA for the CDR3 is TGTGCCAGTGACAGGGGTTATGGCTACACCTTC. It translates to CASDRGYGYTF.